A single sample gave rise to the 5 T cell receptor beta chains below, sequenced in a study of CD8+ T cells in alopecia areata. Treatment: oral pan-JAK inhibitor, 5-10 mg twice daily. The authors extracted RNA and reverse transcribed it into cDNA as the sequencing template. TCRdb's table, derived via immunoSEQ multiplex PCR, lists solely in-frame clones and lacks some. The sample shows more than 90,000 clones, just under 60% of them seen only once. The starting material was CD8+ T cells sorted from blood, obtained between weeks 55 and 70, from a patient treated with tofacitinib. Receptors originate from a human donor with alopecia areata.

CDR3 in amino acids: CASSRQEGGLYGYTF. The CDR3 region has the DNA TGTGCCAGCAGTCGACAAGAGGGGGGCTTGTATGGCTACACCTTC. This rearrangement joins TRBV25-1 to TRBJ1-2, with a tentative D call TRBD1 (6 bases). The CDR3 extends over 15 amino acids. With 5 bases removed from V and 5 bases from J, the gap between germline ends came to 18 bases. Per germline, CDR1 MGHDK and CDR2 SYGVNS.

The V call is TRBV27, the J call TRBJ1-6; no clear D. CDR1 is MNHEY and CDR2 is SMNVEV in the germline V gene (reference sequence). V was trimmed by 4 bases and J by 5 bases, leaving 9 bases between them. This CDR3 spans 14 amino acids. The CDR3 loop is CASSYQIDNSPLHF. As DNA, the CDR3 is TGTGCCAGCAGTTACCAGATTGATAATTCACCCCTCCACTTT.

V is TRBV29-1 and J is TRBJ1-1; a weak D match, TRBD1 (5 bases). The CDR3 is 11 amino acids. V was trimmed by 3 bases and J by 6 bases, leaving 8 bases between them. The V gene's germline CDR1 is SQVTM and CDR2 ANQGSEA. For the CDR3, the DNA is TGCAGCGTTGAGGGACTGCCTGAAGCTTTCTTT. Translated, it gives CSVEGLPEAFF.

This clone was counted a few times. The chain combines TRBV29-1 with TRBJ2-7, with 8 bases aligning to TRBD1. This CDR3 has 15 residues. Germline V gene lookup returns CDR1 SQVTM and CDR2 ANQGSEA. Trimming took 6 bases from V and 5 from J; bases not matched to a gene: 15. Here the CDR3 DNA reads TGCAGCGTCTCGGGCGGGACAGGTAGATCGAACGAGCAGTACTTC. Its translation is CSVSGGTGRSNEQYF.

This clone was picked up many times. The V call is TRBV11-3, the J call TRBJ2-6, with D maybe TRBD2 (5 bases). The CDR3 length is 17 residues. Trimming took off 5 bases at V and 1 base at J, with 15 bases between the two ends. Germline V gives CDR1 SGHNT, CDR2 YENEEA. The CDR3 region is CASSPRSGISGANVLTF. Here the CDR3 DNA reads TGTGCCAGCAGCCCCCGGTCGGGGATTTCTGGGGCCAACGTCCTGACTTTC. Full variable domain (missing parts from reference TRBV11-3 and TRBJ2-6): EAGVVQSPRYKIIEKKQPVAFWCNPISGHNTLYWYLQNLGQGPELLIRYENEEAVDDSQLPKDRFSAERLKGVDSTLKIQPAELGDSAVYLCASSPRSGISGANVLTFGAGSRLTVL.